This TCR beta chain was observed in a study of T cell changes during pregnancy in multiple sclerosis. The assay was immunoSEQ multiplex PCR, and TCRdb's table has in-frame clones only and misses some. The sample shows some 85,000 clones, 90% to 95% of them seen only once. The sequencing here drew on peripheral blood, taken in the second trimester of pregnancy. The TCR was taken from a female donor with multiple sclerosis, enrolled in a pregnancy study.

The CDR3 sequence is CASSPGGGGLNQPQHF. The CDR3 DNA reads TGTGCCAGTAGTCCGGGGGGGGGAGGGCTCAATCAGCCCCAGCATTTT. The chain uses TRBV19 and TRBJ1-5, with D perhaps TRBD1 (5 bases). Trimming took off 5 bases at V and 3 bases at J, with 17 bases between the two ends. Germline CDR1 LNHDA, CDR2 SQIVND (reference sequence). The CDR3 runs to 16 residues.